These T cell receptor beta chains were read from a single sample in a study of blood T cell repertoires in COVID-19. Libraries were prepared by immunoSEQ multiplex PCR; TCRdb keeps only in-frame clonotypes and omits some of them. The sample holds about 190,000 clones, 90% seen once. The sample comprised peripheral blood. The receptor source for this set is a man aged 50-59 years with acute or convalescent COVID-19. Both conserved end residues are part of each CDR3. D genes are given only for firm matches. Size tells how often a clone was seen (once, few, many) or the class of an expanded clone, and some rows leave it out.

D	J	size	V	DNA	CDR3
TRBD1	TRBJ1-2	.	TRBV19	TGTGCCAGTAGAGACAGGGGTTACACCTTC	CASRDRGYTF
TRBD2	TRBJ2-3	.	TRBV9	TGTGCCAGCAGCGTACCCAACGGGACTAGCGGGAGGGCCGGCGCAGATACGCAGTATTTT	CASSVPNGTSGRAGADTQYF
TRBD2	TRBJ2-2	.	TRBV19	TGTGCCAGTAGTATAGTCGCGGGAGTGGGGAACACCGGGGAGCTGTTTTTT	CASSIVAGVGNTGELFF
.	TRBJ2-7	.	TRBV11-2	TGTGCCAGCAGCACAACCCCGGGGAACGAGCAGTACTTC	CASSTTPGNEQYF
TRBD1	TRBJ2-5	.	TRBV7-6	TGTGCCAGCAGCCCCCCGGGACAGGGGTCCCAAGAGACCCAGTACTTC	CASSPPGQGSQETQYF
.	TRBJ1-4	few	TRBV6-1	TGTGCCAGCAGTGAAGCTCCCACCTTGGGCGAAAAACTGTTTTTT	CASSEAPTLGEKLFF
.	TRBJ2-3	.	TRBV3-1/TRBV3-2	TGTGCCAGCAGCCAGGTCGAGTGGGATACGCAGTATTTT	CASSQVEWDTQYF
TRBD2	TRBJ2-1	.	TRBV9	TGTGCCAGCAGCGTAGGACTAGGGGAGCGGGGTAGTGAGCAGTTCTTC	CASSVGLGERGSEQFF
TRBD1	TRBJ1-2	.	TRBV28	TGTGCCAGCGCCGGGACAGGGGGGGAGAACTATGGCTACACCTTC	CASAGTGGENYGYTF
.	TRBJ2-4	.	TRBV28	TGTGCCAGCAGTTTATACCGGTTTGAGGGGGGGTTTCCCAAAAACATTCAGTACTTC	CASSLYRFEGGFPKNIQYF
.	TRBJ2-3	.	TRBV28	TGTGCCAGCAATACAAACACAGATACGCAGTATTTT	CASNTNTDTQYF
.	TRBJ1-5	.	TRBV2	TGTGCCAGCAGAGAAGACAGGAGGGTCAATCAGCCCCAGCATTTT	CASREDRRVNQPQHF
.	TRBJ2-1	.	TRBV9	TGTGCCAGCAGGGGTGGCGGAGCGTACAATGAGCAGTTCTTC	CASRGGGAYNEQFF
.	TRBJ1-6	few	TRBV6-2/TRBV6-3	TGTGCCAGCAGTTCCGAGTTGTACTATAATTCACCCCTCCACTTT	CASSSELYYNSPLHF
.	TRBJ1-1	once	TRBV28	TGTGCCAGCAGCGTCCCACAGGGACCAAATATTGAAGCTTTCTTT	CASSVPQGPNIEAFF
.	TRBJ1-4	.	TRBV21-1	TGTGCCAGCACCCGAAGCCCAAAGGAGTCAACTAATGAAAAACTGTTTTTT	CASTRSPKESTNEKLFF
.	TRBJ1-1	.	TRBV7-2	TGTGCCAGCAGCTTACCGGGTGGGGGGAGGACTGGAGCTTTCTTT	CASSLPGGGRTGAFF
.	TRBJ2-7	.	TRBV5-1	TGCGCCAGCAGCTTGGATGGGGGAGGCAACGAGCAGTACTTC	CASSLDGGGNEQYF